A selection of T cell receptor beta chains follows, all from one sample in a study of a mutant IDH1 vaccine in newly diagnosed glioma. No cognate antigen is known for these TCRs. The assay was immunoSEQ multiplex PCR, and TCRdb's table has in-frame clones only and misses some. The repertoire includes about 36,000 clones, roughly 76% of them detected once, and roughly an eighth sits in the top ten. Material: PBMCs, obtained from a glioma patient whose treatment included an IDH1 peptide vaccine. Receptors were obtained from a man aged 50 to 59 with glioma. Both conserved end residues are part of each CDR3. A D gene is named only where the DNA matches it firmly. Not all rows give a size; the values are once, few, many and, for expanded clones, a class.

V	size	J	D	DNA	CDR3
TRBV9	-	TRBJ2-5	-	TGTGCCAGCAGCGTAGAAGACCGGCGTGGAACCCAGTACTTC	CASSVEDRRGTQYF
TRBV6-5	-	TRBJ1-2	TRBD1	TGTGCCAGCAGGCGGACAGGGGGCTATGGCTACACCTTC	CASRRTGGYGYTF
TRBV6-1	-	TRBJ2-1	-	TGTGCCAGCCAGGAGGGAGCGAGCAATGAGCAGTTCTTC	CASQEGASNEQFF
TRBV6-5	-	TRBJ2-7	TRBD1	TGTGCCAGCAGTCGGGACAGCCAAATCTCCTACGAGCAGTACTTC	CASSRDSQISYEQYF
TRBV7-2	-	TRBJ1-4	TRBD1	TGTGCCAGCAGCCCCGGCAGACAGGGTAACTTTAATGAAAAACTGTTTTTT	CASSPGRQGNFNEKLFF
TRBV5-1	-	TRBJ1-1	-	TGCGCCAGCAGCATCGGACAGATGAGCACTGAAGCTTTCTTT	CASSIGQMSTEAFF
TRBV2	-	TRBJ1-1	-	TGTGCCAGCAGTGACTTTCAGGGTGCGAACACTGAAGCTTTCTTT	CASSDFQGANTEAFF
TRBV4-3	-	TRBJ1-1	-	TGCGCCAGCAGCCAAGATTTAGCAGGGTTCATGAACACTGAAGCTTTCTTT	CASSQDLAGFMNTEAFF
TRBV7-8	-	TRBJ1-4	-	TGTGCCAGCAGCTTAGCTTCAGGGTCGGGTGAAAAACTGTTTTTT	CASSLASGSGEKLFF
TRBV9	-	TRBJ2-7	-	TGTGCCAGCAGCCCCCTAACGGGAGTTGACGAGCAGTACTTC	CASSPLTGVDEQYF
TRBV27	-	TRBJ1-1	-	TGTGCCAGCATCGGCATGAACACTGAAGCTTTCTTT	CASIGMNTEAFF
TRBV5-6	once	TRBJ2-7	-	TGTGCCAGCAGCTCTGCGGGGAACTCCTACGAGCAGTACTTC	CASSSAGNSYEQYF
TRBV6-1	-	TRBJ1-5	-	TGTGCCAGCAGGGGATCGTATAGCAATCAGCCCCAGCATTTT	CASRGSYSNQPQHF
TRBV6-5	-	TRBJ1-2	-	TGTGCCAGCAGAGGAGTAGGGAGTTATGGCTACACCTTC	CASRGVGSYGYTF
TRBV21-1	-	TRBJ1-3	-	TGTGCCAGCAGCTTTCAGGGGCAGAAGCTCTCTGGAAACACCATATATTTT	CASSFQGQKLSGNTIYF
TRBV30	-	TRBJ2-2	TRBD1	TGTGCCTGGAGGGTGACAGGGGCGAACACCGGGGAGCTGTTTTTT	CAWRVTGANTGELFF
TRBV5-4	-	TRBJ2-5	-	TGTGCCAGCAGCTTGGGGCGGGGGCCGTACCAAGAGACCCAGTACTTC	CASSLGRGPYQETQYF
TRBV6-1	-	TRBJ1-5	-	TGTGCCAGCACTACGTCGGGGGTCAATCAGCCCCAGCATTTT	CASTTSGVNQPQHF
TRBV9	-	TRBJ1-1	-	TGTGCCAGCAGCGTCCAGGGTAACACTGAAGCTTTCTTT	CASSVQGNTEAFF
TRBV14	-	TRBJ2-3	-	TGTGCCAGCAGCCAAGCCCTCCACAGGTCCCGGACAGATACGCAGTATTTT	CASSQALHRSRTDTQYF
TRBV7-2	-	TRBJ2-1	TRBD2	TGTGCCAGCAGCTTAAGGACTAGCGCCACTCACAAGGCGCATGAGCAGTTCTTC	CASSLRTSATHKAHEQFF
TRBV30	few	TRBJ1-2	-	TGTGCCGGCTCGGGACCGTCGGGCTATGGCTACACCTTC	CAGSGPSGYGYTF
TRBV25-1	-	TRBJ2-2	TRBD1	TGTGCCAGCAGACGCGCAGGGGGCACCACCGGGGAGCTGTTTTTT	CASRRAGGTTGELFF
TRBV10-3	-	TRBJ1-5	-	TGTGCCATCCGGGCCTCTGGGGGGGACAATCAGCCCCAGCATTTT	CAIRASGGDNQPQHF
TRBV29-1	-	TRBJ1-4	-	TGCAGCGTGACCGGTTCAACTAATGAAAAACTGTTTTTT	CSVTGSTNEKLFF
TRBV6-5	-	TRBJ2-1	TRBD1	TGTGCCAGCAGTTACTCGGGGACAGCCTACAATGAGCAGTTCTTC	CASSYSGTAYNEQFF
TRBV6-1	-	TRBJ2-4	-	TGTGCCAGCAGTGAAGCCGCTTGGACACGGATAGCCAAAAACATTCAGTACTTC	CASSEAAWTRIAKNIQYF
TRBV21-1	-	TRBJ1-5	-	TGTGCCAGCAGCAAGGTCGCCCCGGGACACAGGAGGAGCAATCAGCCCCAGCATTTT	CASSKVAPGHRRSNQPQHF
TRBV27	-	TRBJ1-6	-	TGTGCCAGCAGTTTATCGACAGCGAGCTCCTATAATTCACCCCTCCACTTT	CASSLSTASSYNSPLHF
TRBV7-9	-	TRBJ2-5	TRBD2	TGTGCCAGCAGCACTAGCGGGGGGGCAGAGACCCAGTACTTC	CASSTSGGAETQYF
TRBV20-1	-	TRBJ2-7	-	TGCAGTGCCGATTCCCACGAGCAGTACTTC	CSADSHEQYF
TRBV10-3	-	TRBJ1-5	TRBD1	TGTGCCATCAGTGAGTCGTATCAGGGGGAGGGTCAGCCCCAGCATTTT	CAISESYQGEGQPQHF
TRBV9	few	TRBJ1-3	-	TGTGCCAGCAGCGTCCCAGGGGACACGCTCGGCGGGACCATATATTTT	CASSVPGDTLGGTIYF
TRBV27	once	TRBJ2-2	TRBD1	TGTGCCAGCAGTCTCCGACAGGGCAACACCGGGGAGCTGTTTTTT	CASSLRQGNTGELFF
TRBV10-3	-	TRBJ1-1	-	TGTGCCATCAAGGGGACCCCTGGGGGGAACACTGAAGCTTTCTTT	CAIKGTPGGNTEAFF
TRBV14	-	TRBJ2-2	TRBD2	TGTGCCAGCAGCCCCTCCGGGACTAGCGGGAGGGCCCCCACCGGGGAGCTGTTTTTT	CASSPSGTSGRAPTGELFF
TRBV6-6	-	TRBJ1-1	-	TGTGCCAGCAGTTACGGGGGCGGGGTGGAGAACACTGAAGCTTTCTTT	CASSYGGGVENTEAFF
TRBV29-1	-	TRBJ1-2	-	TGCAGCGTTGTGGGGTCGGGCAGGGTCCGCTACACCTTC	CSVVGSGRVRYTF
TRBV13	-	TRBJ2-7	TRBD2	TGTGCCAGCAGCTTTCTAGCGGGAGGGAACTACGAGCAGTACTTC	CASSFLAGGNYEQYF
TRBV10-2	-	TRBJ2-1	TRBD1	TGCGCCAGCAGTGAGCAGGGGGCTTCGAATGAGCAGTTCTTC	CASSEQGASNEQFF
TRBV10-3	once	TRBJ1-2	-	TGTGCCATCAGTGAGTCGCAGGGGTCTCCTTCTGGCTACACCTTC	CAISESQGSPSGYTF
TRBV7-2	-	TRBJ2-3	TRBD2	TGTGCCAGCAGCACAGGACTAGCGGGAAGGGCAGATACGCAGTATTTT	CASSTGLAGRADTQYF
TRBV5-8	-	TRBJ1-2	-	TGTGCCAGCAGCTTGGCGGGCAGCTATGGCTACACCTTC	CASSLAGSYGYTF
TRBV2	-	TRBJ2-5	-	TGTGCCAGCACGAGACAGGTTCGGGTGACCCAGTACTTC	CASTRQVRVTQYF
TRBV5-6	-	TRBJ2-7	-	TGTGCCAGCAGCGGCGGGACAGCTGCCTACGAGCAGTACTTC	CASSGGTAAYEQYF
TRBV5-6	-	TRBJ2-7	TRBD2	TGTGCCAGCCTAGGGAGGGGTAGCTCCTACGAGCAGTACTTC	CASLGRGSSYEQYF
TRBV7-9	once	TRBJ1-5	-	TGTGCCAGCAGCTTAAGTAGCCAGGCGGTGCCCCAGCATTTT	CASSLSSQAVPQHF
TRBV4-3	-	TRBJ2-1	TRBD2	TGCGCCAGCAGCCAAGACTTACTAGCGGGGGGGCTCAATGAGCAGTTCTTC	CASSQDLLAGGLNEQFF
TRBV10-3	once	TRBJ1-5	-	TGTGCCATCAGTGAGTCACAACCCGGAGGCGGTCAGCCCCAGCATTTT	CAISESQPGGGQPQHF
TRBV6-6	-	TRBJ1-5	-	TGTGCCAGCAGGGGGGGGCAGGGGCAGCCCCAGCATTTT	CASRGGQGQPQHF
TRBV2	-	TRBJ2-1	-	TGTGCCAGCAGTGGAAGGTCCTACAATGAGCAGTTCTTC	CASSGRSYNEQFF
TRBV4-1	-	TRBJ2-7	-	TGCGCCAGCAGCCAAGATCTAATCGGGGAGCAGTACTTC	CASSQDLIGEQYF
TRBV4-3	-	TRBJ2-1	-	TGCGCCAGCAGCCAGATGAGTAGCAATGAGCAGTTCTTC	CASSQMSSNEQFF
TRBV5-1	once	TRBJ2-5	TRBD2	TGCGCCAGCAGCCGTCACATCAGCGGGAGACGGGAGACCCAGTACTTC	CASSRHISGRRETQYF
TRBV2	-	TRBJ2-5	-	TGTGCCAGTCGGGATAAGTTGGGGAACCAAGAGACCCAGTACTTC	CASRDKLGNQETQYF
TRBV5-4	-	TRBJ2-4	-	TGTGCCAGCAGCCCGAGCGGGCGAGCCAAAAACATTCAGTACTTC	CASSPSGRAKNIQYF
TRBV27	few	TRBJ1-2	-	TGTGCCAGCGCCCGCTTGGGACTGGCCTCGAGGGATGGCTACACCTTC	CASARLGLASRDGYTF
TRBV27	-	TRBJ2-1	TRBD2	TGTGCCAGCAGTCCCCCTCTAGCGGGAGGCTACAATGAGCAGTTCTTC	CASSPPLAGGYNEQFF
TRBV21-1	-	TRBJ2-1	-	TGTGCCAGCAGCAAAGAGGCCCTGCTCCTAGCGCTCTCCTACAATGAGCAGTTCTTC	CASSKEALLLALSYNEQFF
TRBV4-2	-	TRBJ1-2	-	TGTGCCAGCAGCCCTGACAGTATAGCTAACTATGGCTACACCTTC	CASSPDSIANYGYTF